This T cell receptor (beta chain) is drawn from a study of CD4 T cells in relation to SARS-CoV-2 and coronaviruses. Study-wide background: TCR beta CDR3s were sequenced after roughly ten-day antigen culture of PBMCs. The study's findings and limits: No donor gave both pre-pandemic and post-infection samples. This crossreactivity analysis covered spike protein alone, no other viral proteins.

The CDR3 is 15 residues long. Trimming at V came to 0 bases and at J to 10 bases, leaving 6 bases not matched to a gene. The germline V gene has CDR1 LNHNV and CDR2 YYDKDF (reference sequence). Comments on this clone: Its cognate antigen is unknown.

Generated by immunoSEQ multiplex PCR, the TCRdb table keeps only in-frame clones and is missing some. The data contain approximately 43,000 clones, 84% of them singletons. The genes are TRBV15 and TRBJ1-6; 7 nucleotides match TRBD1. Sequencing used naive CD4+ T cells from PBMCs, cultured in vitro. Regarding subset: naive CD4+ T cells isolated by negative enrichment. This receptor was taken from an adult with COVID-19. The DNA for the CDR3 is TGTGCCACCAGCAGAGAACCAGGGGGTGAATCACCCCTCCACTTT. As protein: CATSREPGGESPLHF. The full variable domain, in which reference TRBV15 and TRBJ1-6 provide the parts outside the CDR3, is DAMVIQNPRYQVTQFGKPVTLSCSQTLNHNVMYWYQQKSSQAPKLLFHYYDKDFNNEADTPDNFQSRRPNTSFCFLDIRSPGLGDTAMYLCATSREPGGESPLHFGNGTRLTVT.